Sequencing of this TCR beta chain was carried out in a study of a mutant IDH1 vaccine in newly diagnosed glioma. Produced via immunoSEQ multiplex PCR; TCRdb's table is partial and in-frame only. The table includes 20,000 to 25,000 clones, approximately 88% detected once. V dropped 0 bases and J dropped 4 bases, with 19 bases sitting between them. The germline V gene has CDR1 LGHNA and CDR2 YSLEER. The CDR3 runs to 17 residues. A word on this clone: Its antigen remains unknown.

This sample's time point: week 47, end of study. The vaccine gave 300 ug of a 20-mer mutant IDH1 peptide subcutaneously per dose. Vaccination of patients was performed eight times, in weeks 1, 3, 5, 7, 11, 15, 19 and 23. Here the sequenced sample was PBMCs, taken from a glioma patient whose treatment included an IDH1 peptide vaccine. The rearrangement uses TRBV4-3 and TRBJ2-7; D perhaps matches TRBD1 (6 bases). The receptor was isolated from a man between 40 and 49 years old with glioma. CDR3 DNA: TGCGCCAGCAGCCAAGATGTCGTGGGCAGGGGCCTTTACGAGCAGTACTTC. It codes for CASSQDVVGRGLYEQYF.